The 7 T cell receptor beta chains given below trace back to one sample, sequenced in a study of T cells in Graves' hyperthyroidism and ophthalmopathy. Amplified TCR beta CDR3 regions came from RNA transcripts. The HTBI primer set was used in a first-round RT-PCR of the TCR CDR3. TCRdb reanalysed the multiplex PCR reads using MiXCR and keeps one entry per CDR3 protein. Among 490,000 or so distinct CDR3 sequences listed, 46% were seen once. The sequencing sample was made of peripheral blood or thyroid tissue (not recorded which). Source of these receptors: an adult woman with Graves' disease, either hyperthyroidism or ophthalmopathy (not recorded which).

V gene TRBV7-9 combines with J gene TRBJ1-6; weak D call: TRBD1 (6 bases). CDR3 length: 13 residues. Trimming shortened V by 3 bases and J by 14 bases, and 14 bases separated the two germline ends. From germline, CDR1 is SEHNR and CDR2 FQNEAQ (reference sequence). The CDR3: CASSFGTGTSLHF. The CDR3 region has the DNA TGTGCCAGCAGCTTCGGTACCGGGACATCCCTCCACTTT.

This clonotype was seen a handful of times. The CDR3 is CASSQDGFLAETQYF. DNA for the CDR3: TGTGCCAGCAGCCAGGATGGTTTCTTAGCGGAGACCCAGTACTTC. The V and J genes are TRBV7-8 and TRBJ2-5; TRBD2 might be the D (5 bases). V was pared by 5 bases and J by 5 bases, with 18 bases between. There are 15 residues in the CDR3. The germline CDR1 and CDR2 sequences are SGHVS and FQNEAQ.

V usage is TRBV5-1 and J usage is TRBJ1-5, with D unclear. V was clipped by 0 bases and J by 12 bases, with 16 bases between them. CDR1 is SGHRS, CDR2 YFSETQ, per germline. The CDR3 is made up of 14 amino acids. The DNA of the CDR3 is TGCGCCAGCAGCTTGGACGAAGGGATGGGGATCCAGCATTTT. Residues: CASSLDEGMGIQHF.

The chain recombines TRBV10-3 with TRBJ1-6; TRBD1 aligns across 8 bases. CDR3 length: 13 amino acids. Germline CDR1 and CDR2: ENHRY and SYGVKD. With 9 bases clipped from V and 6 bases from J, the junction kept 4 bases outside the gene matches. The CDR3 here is CAIGQGRNSPLHF. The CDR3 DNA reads TGTGCCATAGGACAGGGACGTAATTCACCCCTCCACTTT.

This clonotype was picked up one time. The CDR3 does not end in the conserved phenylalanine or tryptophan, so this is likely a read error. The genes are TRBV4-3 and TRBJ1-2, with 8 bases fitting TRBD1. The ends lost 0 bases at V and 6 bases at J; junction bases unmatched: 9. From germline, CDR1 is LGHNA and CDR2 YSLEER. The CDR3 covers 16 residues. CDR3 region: CASSQEEGRGRDGYTL. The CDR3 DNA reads TGCGCCAGCAGCCAAGAAGAAGGCAGGGGGCGCGATGGCTACACCCTC.

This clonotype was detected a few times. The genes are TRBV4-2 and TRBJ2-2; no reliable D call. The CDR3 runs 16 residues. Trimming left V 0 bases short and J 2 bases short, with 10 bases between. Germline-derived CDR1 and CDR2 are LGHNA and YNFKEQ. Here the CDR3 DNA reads TGTGCCAGCAGCCAAGATGCCAGGAAAAACACCGGGGAGCTGTTTTTT. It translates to CASSQDARKNTGELFF.

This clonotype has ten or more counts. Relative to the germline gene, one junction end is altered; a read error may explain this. CDR3 DNA sequence: TGTGCCAGCAGCGTAGGGCCGACAGTCTCTGGAAACACCATATATTTT. Protein product: CASSVGPTVSGNTIYF. This chain connects TRBV13 to TRBJ1-3; weak D call: TRBD1 (5 bases). The CDR3 length is 16 residues. Germline lookup yields CDR1 PRHDT and CDR2 FYEKMQ (reference sequence).